This TCR beta chain emerged from a study of cytomegalovirus exposure and HLA in healthy donors. The CDR3 is made up of 14 amino acids. V lost 2 bases, J lost 6 bases, and 11 bases lay in between. From germline, CDR1 is MGHDK and CDR2 SYGVNS. Use of 60 Vbeta and 13 Jbeta primers characterized the PCR. Clones were sequenced by immunoSEQ multiplex PCR, and TCRdb holds only the in-frame ones, with some missing. The sample lists 170,000 or so clones, 80% occurring once. This TCR was sampled from a boy aged 5-17 years in good health and CMV-seronegative. Sequencing was carried out using PBMCs. V gene TRBV25-1 combines with J gene TRBJ2-1, with D possibly matching TRBD2 (6 bases). The DNA of the CDR3 is TGTGCCAGCAGTGAAGAGACTAGTCTCAATGAGCAGTTCTTC. Protein sequence: CASSEETSLNEQFF.